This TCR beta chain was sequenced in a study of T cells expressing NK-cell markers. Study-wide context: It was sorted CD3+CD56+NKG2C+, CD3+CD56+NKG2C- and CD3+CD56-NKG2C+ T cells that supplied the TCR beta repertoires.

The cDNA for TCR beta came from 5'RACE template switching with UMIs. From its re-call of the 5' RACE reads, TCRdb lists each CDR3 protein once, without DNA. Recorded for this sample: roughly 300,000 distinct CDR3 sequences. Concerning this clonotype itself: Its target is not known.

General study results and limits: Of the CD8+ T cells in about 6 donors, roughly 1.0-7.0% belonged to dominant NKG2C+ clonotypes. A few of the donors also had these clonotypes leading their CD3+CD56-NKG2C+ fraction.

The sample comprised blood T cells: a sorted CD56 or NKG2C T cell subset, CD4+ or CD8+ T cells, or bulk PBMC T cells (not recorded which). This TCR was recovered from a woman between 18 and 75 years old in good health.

This chain's CDR3 is CASKPGQGDDQPQHF. The chain joins TRBV12-3 or TRBV12-4 to TRBJ1-5; the TCRdb D gene call, TRBD1, has no DNA to confirm it. The CDR3 is 15 amino acids.